The present T cell receptor beta chain was sequenced within a study of T cells after somatic rescue of genetic block. TCRdb keeps only in-frame clones here, not all; method: immunoSEQ multiplex PCR. In the table there are under 8,500 clones, roughly 76% of which are singletons. V was cut by 0 bases and J by 6 bases, with 13 bases left in between. CDR3 length: 16 amino acids. The V gene's germline CDR1 is SGHRS and CDR2 YFSETQ. The receptor comes from a boy aged 5-17 years. J is TRBJ1-6 and V is TRBV5-1; D gene ambiguous. The sequencing input was peripheral blood mononuclear cells (PBMCs). CDR3 sequence reads: CASSLGSESSNSPLHF. CDR3 coding DNA: TGCGCCAGCAGCTTGGGGTCAGAAAGTTCTAATTCACCCCTCCACTTT.